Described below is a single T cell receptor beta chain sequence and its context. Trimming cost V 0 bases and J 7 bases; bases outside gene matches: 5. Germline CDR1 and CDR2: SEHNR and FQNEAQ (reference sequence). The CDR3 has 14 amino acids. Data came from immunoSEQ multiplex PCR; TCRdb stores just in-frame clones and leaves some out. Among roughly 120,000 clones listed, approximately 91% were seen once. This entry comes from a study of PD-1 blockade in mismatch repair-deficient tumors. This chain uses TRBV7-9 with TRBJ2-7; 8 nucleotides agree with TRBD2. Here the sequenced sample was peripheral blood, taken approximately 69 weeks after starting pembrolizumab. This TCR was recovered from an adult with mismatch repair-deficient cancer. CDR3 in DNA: TGTGCCAGCAGCTTAGCGCCGACTAGCGCGGAGCAGTACTTC. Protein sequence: CASSLAPTSAEQYF.